This TCR beta chain stems from a study of CD8+CD57+ T cells in acquired aplastic anemia. The CDR3 sequence is 13 residues long. Germline V gene data show CDR1 as DFQATT and CDR2 as SNEGSKA (reference sequence). About this clonotype: Lacking the conserved final phenylalanine or tryptophan, this CDR3 likely reflects a read error.

The template used for profiling TCR beta VDJ and CDR3 was genomic DNA. MiXCR, run by TCRdb on the reads, gives a single entry per CDR3 protein. The data contain around 200,000 distinct CDR3 sequences, about half of them singletons. The source material was sorted CD4+, CD8+, or CD8+CD57+ T cells (not recorded which) from PBMCs. The J gene is TRBJ1-6, the V gene TRBV20-1; D uncertain. The receptor was derived from a human donor in good health, serving as a control. Here the CDR3 DNA reads TGCAGTGCTAGAGGGCAGTATAATTCGCCCCTCCACTTG. It codes for CSARGQYNSPLHL.